Below are 30 T cell receptor beta chains sequenced from a single sample in a study of blood T cell repertoires in COVID-19. Clones were read by immunoSEQ multiplex PCR, and TCRdb kept only the in-frame ones, dropping some. The sample has 340,000 or so clones, roughly 91% seen once; the top ten hold 1%. The material sequenced was peripheral blood. The receptors were sampled from a man in his fifties with active or convalescent COVID-19.

V gene TRBV6-5 combines with J gene TRBJ1-6, with 7 nucleotides matching TRBD1. Germline trimming cut 2 bases from V and 10 bases from J; bases unmatched to any gene: 8. Germline V gives CDR1 MNHEY, CDR2 SVGAGI. The CDR3 covers 15 residues. CDR3 amino acids: CASSYRGRWESPLHF. Written as DNA, the CDR3 is TGTGCCAGCAGTTACAGGGGGCGATGGGAATCACCCCTCCACTTT.

The J gene is TRBJ2-2, the V gene TRBV5-5; TRBD1 might be the D (6 bases). This CDR3 comprises 13 residues. CDR1 SGHKS and CDR2 YYEKEE come from the germline V gene (reference sequence). Trimming took 4 bases from V and 6 from J, leaving 10 bases between them. The DNA of the CDR3 is TGTGCCAGCAGCACAACAGGGTCCGGGGAGCTGTTTTTT. This sequence encodes CASSTTGSGELFF.

The J gene is TRBJ2-1, the V gene TRBV24-1, with 9 bases that match TRBD2. The CDR3 extends over 16 amino acids. Germline V lookup: CDR1 KGHDR, CDR2 SFDVKD. Unmatched junction bases numbered 9, after V lost 3 bases and J lost 7 bases. CDR3 coding DNA: TGTGCCACCAGTGATGTGGTCACTAGCGGGCTGAATGAGCAGTTCTTC. Amino acid sequence: CATSDVVTSGLNEQFF.

This clone was detected a few times. V usage is TRBV7-8 and J usage is TRBJ1-6; D possibly corresponds to TRBD1 (6 bases). The CDR3 length is 13 residues. CDR1 is SGHVS and CDR2 is FQNEAQ in the germline V gene. V was trimmed by 5 bases and J by 12 bases, leaving 14 bases between them. The CDR3 sequence: CASSARLQGPLHF. As DNA, the CDR3 is TGTGCCAGCAGCGCCCGACTACAGGGACCCCTCCACTTT. Full variable domain (missing parts from reference TRBV7-8 and TRBJ1-6): GAGVSQSPRYKVAKRGQDVALRCDPISGHVSLFWYQQALGQGPEFLTYFQNEAQLDKSGLPSDRFFAERPEGSVSTLKIQRTQQEDSAVYLCASSARLQGPLHFGNGTRLTVT.

This sequence joins TRBV5-8 and TRBJ1-5; 7 nucleotides align to TRBD1. V was clipped by 4 bases and J by 7 bases; unmatched bases: 2. This CDR3 comprises 12 residues. The germline CDR1 and CDR2 sequences are SGHTS and YDEGEE. The CDR3 loop is CASSPRGQPQHF. The CDR3 coding sequence is TGTGCCAGCAGCCCCAGGGGGCAGCCCCAGCATTTT.

The chain has TRBV28 and TRBJ2-5; no clear D gene. This CDR3 has 14 amino acids. Per germline, CDR1 MDHEN and CDR2 SYDVKM. Trimming took off 3 bases at V and 0 bases at J, with 8 bases between the two ends. DNA of the CDR3: TGTGCCAGCAGTTTGTTTGCAGACCAAGAGACCCAGTACTTC. It translates to CASSLFADQETQYF.

The chain links TRBV3-1 (or the pseudogene TRBV3-2) to TRBJ2-1, with 7 bases that match TRBD2. This CDR3 spans 15 amino acids. From germline, CDR1 is LGHDT and CDR2 YNNKEL (reference sequence). The J segment lost 3 bases and the V segment lost 3 bases, leaving 5 bases of the junction unmatched. The CDR3 DNA is TGTGCCAGCAGCCACGGCGGGGGACTCTACAATGAGCAGTTCTTC. This sequence encodes CASSHGGGLYNEQFF.

This clone has just a few counts. V is TRBV9 and J is TRBJ2-7; 10 bases are a match to TRBD2. Losses at the gene ends were 0 bases for V and 3 bases for J; bases not matched to a gene: 3. Germline-derived CDR1 and CDR2 are SGDLS and YYNGEE. The CDR3 contains 15 residues. CDR3 residues: CASSVAVAGGYEQYF. In DNA form, the CDR3 reads TGTGCCAGCAGCGTAGCGGTAGCGGGGGGCTACGAGCAGTACTTC.

The chain couples TRBV4-1 to TRBJ2-1; a possible D gene is TRBD1 (5 bases). The CDR3 contains 17 residues. The V end was cut by 1 base, the J end by 6 bases, with 19 bases between. Germline V gene lookup returns CDR1 MGHRA and CDR2 YSYEKL. DNA of the CDR3: TGCGCCAGCAGCCAAGGCAGGGCAAAACAACTCGGCAATGAGCAGTTCTTC. Residues: CASSQGRAKQLGNEQFF.

The chain links TRBV5-1 to TRBJ1-1; D ambiguous. V was shortened by 2 bases and J by 3 bases, with 11 bases between the two germline ends. The CDR3 loop spans 14 amino acids. Germline V gene sequence: CDR1 SGHRS, CDR2 YFSETQ. The CDR3 loop reads CASSFSFGDTEAFF. CDR3 in DNA: TGCGCCAGCAGCTTTAGCTTCGGGGACACTGAAGCTTTCTTT.

This sequence joins TRBV7-2 and TRBJ1-2, with a possible D match to TRBD1 (5 bases). This CDR3 has 14 residues. Trimming removed 2 bases at V and 4 bases at J, with 11 bases between. Looked up from germline, CDR1 is SGHTA and CDR2 is FQGNSA. Here the CDR3 DNA reads TGTGCCAGCAGCTTAAGCAGGGAGGCCTATGGCTACACCTTC. Amino acids: CASSLSREAYGYTF.

The chain employs TRBV10-3 and TRBJ1-1, with a tentative D call TRBD1 (5 bases). The V gene lost 3 bases and the J gene lost 11 bases, with 19 bases spanning the gap. This CDR3 spans 14 amino acids. Germline CDR1 is ENHRY and CDR2 is SYGVKD. This chain's CDR3 is CAISENTGVGRAFF. CDR3 in DNA: TGTGCCATCAGTGAAAACACAGGTGTCGGACGGGCTTTCTTT.

The chain joins TRBV5-6 to TRBJ2-4; TRBD1 matches at 7 bases. There are 14 residues in the CDR3. Germline assignment: CDR1 SGHDT and CDR2 YYEEEE. J gave up 6 bases and V 0 bases, and 3 bases lay outside the gene matches. CDR3 DNA: TGTGCCAGCAGCTTGGGTGCAGGGGGAAACATTCAGTACTTC. Protein sequence: CASSLGAGGNIQYF.

The chain recombines TRBV14 with TRBJ1-1; 7 bases align to TRBD1. Germline trimming cut 4 bases from V and 4 bases from J; bases unmatched to any gene: 3. The CDR3 runs 13 residues. Germline CDR1 is SGHDN and CDR2 is FVKESK. CDR3 sequence: CASSRQGGTEAFF. In DNA, the CDR3 is TGTGCCAGCAGCCGCCAGGGGGGCACTGAAGCTTTCTTT.

The V gene is TRBV28, the J gene TRBJ2-1; the match to TRBD2 covers 13 bases. The CDR3 has 18 amino acids. Germline-derived CDR1 and CDR2 are MDHEN and SYDVKM. Losses at the gene ends were 7 bases for V and 0 bases for J; bases not matched to a gene: 9. CDR3 residues: CASTQGLAGSSSYNEQFF. In nucleotides, the CDR3 is TGTGCCAGCACCCAGGGACTAGCGGGGTCTAGCTCCTACAATGAGCAGTTCTTC.

The table lists this clone with a few counts. The rearrangement links TRBV6-6 to TRBJ2-2; the D is unclear. The ends were cut back, 4 bases at V and 0 bases at J, with 9 bases in the middle. The CDR3 runs 15 residues. Germline-derived CDR1 and CDR2 are MNHNY and SVGAGI (reference sequence). For the CDR3, the DNA is TGTGCCAGCAGTTTGATGACACCGAACACCGGGGAGCTGTTTTTT. Translated: CASSLMTPNTGELFF.

This clone was counted a single time. This sequence joins TRBV7-2 and TRBJ2-1, with 8 nucleotides matching TRBD2. The CDR3 extends over 14 amino acids. Unmatched junction bases numbered 5, after V lost 6 bases and J lost 4 bases. CDR1 is SGHTA, CDR2 FQGNSA, per germline. CDR3 bases: TGTGCCAGCAGTCCAGCGGGGGCGTACAATGAGCAGTTCTTC. Amino acids: CASSPAGAYNEQFF.

Of note for this clone: At one boundary the junction diverges from the germline segment, which might be a read error. This sequence joins TRBV3-1 (or the pseudogene TRBV3-2) and TRBJ1-4; D call uncertain. The germline V gene encodes CDR1 LGHDT and CDR2 YNNKEL (reference sequence). This CDR3 is 13 amino acids long. This CDR3 is CASSQMQDDKLFF. CDR3 DNA: TGTGCCAGCAGCCAAATGCAGGATGACAAACTGTTTTTT.

The chain is built from TRBV5-4 and TRBJ2-7; 8 bases are a match to TRBD2. This CDR3 spans 15 amino acids. Germline lookup yields CDR1 SGHNT and CDR2 YYREEE (reference sequence). With V trimmed by 3 bases and J by 3 bases, 8 bases remained unmatched. The CDR3 DNA reads as TGTGCCAGCAGCTCGCCAAGCGGGGGAGGCTACGAGCAGTACTTC. The encoded protein is CASSSPSGGGYEQYF.

The rearrangement links TRBV15 to TRBJ1-3, with TRBD1 matching over 7 bases. Germline-derived CDR1 and CDR2 are LNHNV and YYDKDF (reference sequence). The trim removed 1 base at V and 2 bases at J, leaving 5 bases unmatched. The CDR3 runs to 16 residues. The CDR3 bases are TGTGCCACCAGCAGAGCCGGAGACAGGGCTGGAAACACCATATATTTT. This encodes CATSRAGDRAGNTIYF.

The chain combines TRBV18 with TRBJ2-2; 7 bases align to TRBD2. Trimming cost V 11 bases and J 2 bases; bases outside gene matches: 5. CDR3 length: 13 residues. CDR1 and CDR2 from the germline V gene are KGHSH and LQKENI. CDR3 coding DNA: TGTGCCGGCTGGGACTACAACACCGGGGAGCTGTTTTTT. This encodes CAGWDYNTGELFF.

The V call is TRBV7-8, the J call TRBJ2-2; TRBD1 aligns across 7 bases. V trimming: 5 bases; J trimming: 5 bases; junction bases outside the gene matches: 2. Germline lookup yields CDR1 SGHVS and CDR2 FQNEAQ. The CDR3 runs to 13 residues. The CDR3 loop reads CASSRQGTGELFF. DNA of the CDR3: TGTGCCAGCAGCCGACAGGGAACCGGGGAGCTGTTTTTT.

The chain is built from TRBV28 and TRBJ2-7; 8 nucleotides align to TRBD1. Germline V gene sequence: CDR1 MDHEN, CDR2 SYDVKM. The CDR3 has 13 residues. V was pared by 5 bases and J by 6 bases, with 6 bases of the junction left unmatched. CDR3 amino acids: CASSGQGQFEQYF. CDR3 nucleotide sequence: TGTGCCAGCAGTGGACAGGGCCAGTTCGAGCAGTACTTC.

The rearrangement joins TRBV4-3 to TRBJ2-3, with TRBD2 identical over 7 bases. This CDR3 is built from 16 residues. CDR1 and CDR2 from the germline V gene are LGHNA and YSLEER. After removal of 0 bases from V and 3 bases from J, the junction contained 6 bases not matched to a gene. The CDR3 reads CASSQDQGLITDTQYF. CDR3 DNA: TGCGCCAGCAGCCAAGATCAGGGACTAATAACAGATACGCAGTATTTT.

J is TRBJ1-3 and V is TRBV27, with D hard to call. This CDR3 is 13 amino acids long. CDR1 and CDR2 from the germline V gene are MNHEY and SMNVEV (reference sequence). Trimming shortened V by 7 bases and J by 4 bases, and 11 bases separated the two germline ends. The CDR3 reads CASMPSAGNTIYF. For the CDR3, the DNA is TGTGCCAGCATGCCCAGCGCAGGAAACACCATATATTTT.

The chain has TRBV19 and TRBJ1-1, with D perhaps matching TRBD1 (6 bases). The CDR3 loop spans 13 amino acids. The V end was cut by 5 bases, the J end by 5 bases, with 12 bases between. In germline, CDR1 is LNHDA, CDR2 SQIVND (reference sequence). The CDR3 is CASSPNRETEAFF. CDR3 DNA: TGTGCCAGTAGTCCTAACAGGGAGACTGAAGCTTTCTTT.

The CDR3 spells CASSLRVGRTGELFF. CDR3 coding DNA: TGTGCCAGTAGCCTGCGCGTGGGGCGGACCGGGGAGCTGTTTTTT. The chain carries TRBV19 and TRBJ2-2; a possible D gene is TRBD1 (5 bases). There are 15 residues in the CDR3. Germline CDR1 reads LNHDA; CDR2 reads SQIVND (reference sequence). Deletions cut 6 bases from V and 5 bases from J, with 16 bases between.

This chain joins TRBV6-5 and TRBJ1-5; TRBD1 matches 9 bases. V lost 7 bases and J lost 4; bases outside the gene matches: 5. This CDR3 region has 14 residues. Germline CDR1 reads MNHEY; CDR2 reads SVGAGI. The CDR3 here is CASNAGTGNQPQHF. DNA for the CDR3: TGTGCCAGCAACGCCGGGACAGGGAATCAGCCCCAGCATTTT.

The chain has TRBV5-1 and TRBJ2-7; 11 bases line up with TRBD2. Trimming cost V 1 base and J 2 bases; bases outside gene matches: 11. Germline CDR1 is SGHRS and CDR2 is YFSETQ. The CDR3 has 18 amino acids. The CDR3 sequence: CASSLLTSGTPRPYEQYF. The DNA for the CDR3 is TGCGCCAGCAGCTTGCTGACTAGCGGGACCCCCCGCCCCTACGAGCAGTACTTC. Together with reference TRBV5-1 and TRBJ2-7, the CDR3 gives the full variable domain: KAGVTQTPRYLIKTRGQQVTLSCSPISGHRSVSWYQQTPGQGLQFLFEYFSETQRNKGNFPGRFSGRQFSNSRSEMNVSTLELGDSALYLCASSLLTSGTPRPYEQYFGPGTRLTVT.

The chain has TRBV28 and TRBJ1-1; D remains unclear. Germline loops: CDR1 MDHEN, CDR2 SYDVKM. CDR3 length: 13 amino acids. The V end was cut by 8 bases, the J end by 0 bases, with 10 bases between. CDR3 in DNA: TGTGCCAGCGGCGCCGGGGTGAACACTGAAGCTTTCTTT. The encoded protein is CASGAGVNTEAFF.